The TCR beta chain described here comes from a study of CD8+ T cells in alopecia areata. Following RNA extraction, reverse transcription yielded cDNA that acted as the sequencing template. Here immunoSEQ multiplex PCR was the method, and the copy in TCRdb shows in-frame clones only, minus some. Of 120,000 or so clones in the sample, about 59% were seen once. Treatment given: oral pan-JAK inhibitor, 5-10 mg twice daily. With 11 bases removed from V and 3 bases from J, the gap between germline ends came to 19 bases. CDR3 length: 14 residues. Per germline, CDR1 LNHDA and CDR2 SQIVND (reference sequence).

Sequences were derived from CD4+ T cells sorted from blood, sampled at week 4, from a patient treated with tofacitinib. J is TRBJ1-2 and V is TRBV19; D unclear. This TCR was recovered from a human donor with alopecia areata. The CDR3 DNA reads TGTGCCTCCGGAGCAGGATCCTCTTACTATGGCTACACCTTC. This codes for CASGAGSSYYGYTF.